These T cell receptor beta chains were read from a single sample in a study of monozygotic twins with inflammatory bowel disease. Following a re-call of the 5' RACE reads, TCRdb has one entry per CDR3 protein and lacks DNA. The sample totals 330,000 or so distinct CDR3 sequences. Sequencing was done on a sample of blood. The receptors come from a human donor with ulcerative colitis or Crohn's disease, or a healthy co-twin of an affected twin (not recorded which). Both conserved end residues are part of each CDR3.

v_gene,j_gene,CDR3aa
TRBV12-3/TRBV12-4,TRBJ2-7,CASSDQTGTGLVQYF
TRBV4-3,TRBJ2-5,CASSQRGGVETQYF
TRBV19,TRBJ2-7,CASSIGAGSVYEQYF
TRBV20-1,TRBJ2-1,CSARTPDALVHEQFF
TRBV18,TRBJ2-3,CASSPGTPSDTDTQYF
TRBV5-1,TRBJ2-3,CASSLRLAGEDTQYF
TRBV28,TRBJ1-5,CASTKSNQPQHF
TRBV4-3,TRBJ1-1,CASSQDLSKGSEAFF
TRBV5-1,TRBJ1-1,CASSPPDRDGTEAFF
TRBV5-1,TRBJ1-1,CASSLVGVGNTEAFF
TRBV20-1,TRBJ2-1,CSAREVGGFDVREQFF
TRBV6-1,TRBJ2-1,CASRKDFDEQFF
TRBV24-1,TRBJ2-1,CATSPTGVNEQFF
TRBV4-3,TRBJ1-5,CASSQGTTNQPQHF
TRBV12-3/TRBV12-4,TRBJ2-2,CASSLLGQGAAGELFF
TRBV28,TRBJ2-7,CASITTGAGPYEQYF
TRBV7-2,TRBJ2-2,CASSLQSLAATGELFF
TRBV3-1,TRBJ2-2,CASRVGVRNTGELFF
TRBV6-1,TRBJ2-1,CASSPASGNYNEQFF
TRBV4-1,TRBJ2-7,CASSRSVSYEQYF
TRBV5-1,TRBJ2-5,CASSLGPNQETQYF
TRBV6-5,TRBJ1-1,CASTRGMNTEAFF
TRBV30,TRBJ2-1,CAWSTGTGVSWNEQFF
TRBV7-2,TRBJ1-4,CASSLQDRASEKLFF
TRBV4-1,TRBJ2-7,CASSQVGTGIHEQYF
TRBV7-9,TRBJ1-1,CASSLGGLHAFF
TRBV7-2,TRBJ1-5,CASSSDREVKSQHF
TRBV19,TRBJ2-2,CASSIAPVPPNTGELFF
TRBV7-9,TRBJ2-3,CASSFPYSLAGGSRDTQYF
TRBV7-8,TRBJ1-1,CASSLAPGMNTEAFF
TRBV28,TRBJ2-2,CASSPPPGGRSTGELFF
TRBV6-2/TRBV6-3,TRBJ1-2,CASSSHIPYGGYTF
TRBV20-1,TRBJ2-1,CSAKHGNEQFF
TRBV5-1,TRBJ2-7,CASSASGTSGLEQYF
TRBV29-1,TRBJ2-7,CSVVGQGDRYEQYF
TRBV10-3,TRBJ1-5,CAISETTAQVGNQPQHF
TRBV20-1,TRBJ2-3,CSASVSGVPSSTDTQYF
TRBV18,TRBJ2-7,CASSPGTGYEQYF
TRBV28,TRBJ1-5,CASRISGGVNQPQHF
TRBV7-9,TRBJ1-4,CASSLAGDEKLFF
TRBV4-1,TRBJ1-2,CASSQARGGKGYTF
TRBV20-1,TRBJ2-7,CSARTSGSVDEQYF
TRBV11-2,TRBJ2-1,CASSLGGSGTVKRSYNEQFF
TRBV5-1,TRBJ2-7,CASSRDLGGSSYEQYF
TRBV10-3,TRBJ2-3,CASTPRGGLAVQNTDTQYF
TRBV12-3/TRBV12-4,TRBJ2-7,CASSPSGAVSYEQYF
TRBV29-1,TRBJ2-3,CSVEGTSGIQDTQYF
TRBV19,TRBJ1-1,CASIPNRQLNTEAFF
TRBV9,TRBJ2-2,CASSDVGGAWRPGELFF
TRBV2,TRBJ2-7,CASSADRGSPYEQYF
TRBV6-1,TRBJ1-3,CASRPTGSSGNTIYF
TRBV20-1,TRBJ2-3,CSARLARNTDTQYF